Each of the 20 T cell receptor beta chains below was sequenced from the same sample in a study of blood T cell repertoires in COVID-19. Profiled with immunoSEQ multiplex PCR; TCRdb holds only in-frame clones, not every one. The table shows roughly 80,000 clones, with roughly four fifths occurring only once. Specimen: peripheral blood. These receptors originate from a human donor in a cohort sampled during active COVID-19.

The chain employs TRBV7-2 and TRBJ2-7, with D tentatively TRBD2 (6 bases). V was clipped by 2 bases and J by 2 bases, with 19 bases between them. CDR3 size: 17 residues. CDR1 and CDR2 (germline): SGHTA, FQGNSA. In DNA, the CDR3 is TGTGCCAGCAGCTTATTTGCGGGACCACAAAAAACCTACGAGCAGTACTTC. Its protein is CASSLFAGPQKTYEQYF.

This clone was counted a few times. The chain recombines TRBV9 with TRBJ1-6; no definite D call. V was pared by 7 bases and J by 6 bases, with 8 bases between. The V gene's germline CDR1 is SGDLS and CDR2 YYNGEE. This CDR3 has 12 amino acids. CDR3 nucleotide sequence: TGTGCCAGCGGCCAGGCTAATTCACCCCTCCACTTT. Protein product: CASGQANSPLHF.

DNA for the CDR3: TGTGCCAGCAGCTCGACCGACAGGGGGAACACTGAAGCTTTCTTT. Translated: CASSSTDRGNTEAFF. The rearrangement uses TRBV7-9 and TRBJ1-1; 8 bases align to TRBD1. This CDR3 is built from 15 residues. Germline V CDR1 and CDR2: SEHNR, FQNEAQ (reference sequence). The junction had 5 bases not matched to a gene; V was cut back by 4 bases and J by 1 base.

The chain joins TRBV5-4 to TRBJ2-5; maybe TRBD2 (5 bases). This CDR3 is 15 amino acids long. The V and J ends lost 3 bases and 1 base respectively, with 13 bases between them. The germline V gene encodes CDR1 SGHNT and CDR2 YYREEE (reference sequence). The CDR3 DNA follows: TGTGCCAGCAGCTCCTTACTAGGAGGCCAAGAGACCCAGTACTTC. This gives the protein CASSSLLGGQETQYF. Looking up the rest from reference TRBV5-4 and TRBJ2-5 gives the full variable domain: ETGVTQSPTHLIKTRGQQVTLRCSSQSGHNTVSWYQQALGQGPQFIFQYYREEENGRGNFPPRFSGLQFPNYSSELNVNALELDDSALYLCASSSLLGGQETQYFGPGTRLLVL.

The chain has TRBV28 and TRBJ2-3; D may be TRBD2 (7 bases). With 6 bases removed from V and 6 bases from J, the gap between germline ends came to 13 bases. Germline V lookup: CDR1 MDHEN, CDR2 SYDVKM. This CDR3 spans 13 amino acids. The CDR3 loop reads CASREGGRDTQYF. CDR3 DNA sequence: TGTGCCAGCAGGGAGGGGGGGCGCGATACGCAGTATTTT.

The rearrangement joins TRBV5-1 to TRBJ2-1, with D possibly TRBD2 on 5 matching bases. Germline values: CDR1 SGHRS, CDR2 YFSETQ. This CDR3 is built from 13 residues. Trimming took 3 bases from V and 7 from J, leaving 11 bases between them. The CDR3 nucleotides are TGCGCCAGCAGCTATACGGACTGGAATGAGCAGTTCTTC. This gives the protein CASSYTDWNEQFF.

V gene TRBV9 combines with J gene TRBJ2-2; 8 bases match TRBD2. This CDR3 comprises 18 residues. The ends lost 3 bases at V and 0 bases at J; junction bases unmatched: 10. The germline V gene encodes CDR1 SGDLS and CDR2 YYNGEE. CDR3 protein: CASSARPGGAANTGELFF. DNA of the CDR3: TGTGCCAGCAGCGCCCGGCCGGGGGGGGCCGCGAACACCGGGGAGCTGTTTTTT.

This clone was recorded many times. For the CDR3, the DNA is TGTGCCAGCAGCCAAGGACACAGGGCAGACTACACAGATACGCAGTATTTT. It is translated as CASSQGHRADYTDTQYF. V gene TRBV4-2 combines with J gene TRBJ2-3; D perhaps matches TRBD1 (6 bases). From germline, CDR1 is LGHNA and CDR2 YNFKEQ. This CDR3 spans 17 amino acids. V was cut by 1 base and J by 2 bases, with 16 bases left in between.

This rearrangement joins TRBV10-2 to TRBJ1-2; D not certain. The CDR3 has 15 residues. Trimming cost V 0 bases and J 4 bases, with 12 bases left between them. Germline values: CDR1 WSHSY, CDR2 SAAADI. DNA of the CDR3: TGCGCCAGCAGTGAGTCTCGTGCCGCGGGCTATGGCTACACCTTC. Translating it yields CASSESRAAGYGYTF.

The chain combines TRBV7-9 with TRBJ2-2; 8 bases are a match to TRBD1. Trimming at V came to 3 bases and at J to 7 bases, leaving 16 bases not matched to a gene. Per the germline V gene, CDR1 is SEHNR and CDR2 is FQNEAQ (reference sequence). The CDR3 sequence is 18 residues long. The CDR3 loop is CASSFLPSGTGWGGELFF. CDR3 bases: TGTGCCAGCAGCTTCCTCCCGTCGGGGACAGGCTGGGGCGGGGAGCTGTTTTTT.

V gene TRBV5-1 combines with J gene TRBJ2-1; a weak D match, TRBD1 (5 bases). The CDR3 contains 15 residues. Germline V gene sequence: CDR1 SGHRS, CDR2 YFSETQ. The germline V and J ends were trimmed by 5 bases and 1 base, with 13 bases remaining between them. Written as DNA, the CDR3 is TGCGCCAGCAGTGATGGGGCGTTATCCTACAATGAGCAGTTCTTC. Amino acid sequence: CASSDGALSYNEQFF.

The chain has TRBV4-1 and TRBJ2-6; a weak D match, TRBD2 (5 bases). V lost 1 base to trimming and J lost 4 bases, with 20 bases between them. CDR1 is MGHRA and CDR2 is YSYEKL in the germline V gene. The CDR3 length is 19 residues. CDR3 protein: CASSQVYPGFPLGANVLTF. The CDR3 coding sequence is TGCGCCAGCAGCCAAGTCTATCCGGGGTTCCCCTTAGGGGCCAACGTCCTGACTTTC.

The chain joins TRBV4-1 to TRBJ2-1; 8 bases are shared with TRBD2. CDR1 and CDR2 from the germline V gene are MGHRA and YSYEKL. This CDR3 has 15 residues. V shed 6 bases and J 4 bases; nucleotides not matched to a gene: 8. CDR3 bases: TGCGCCAGCAGGCTCGTCCGCGGGGGGTACAATGAGCAGTTCTTC. This codes for CASRLVRGGYNEQFF.

This clone was observed a single time. The rearrangement uses TRBV9 and TRBJ1-2; D is unresolved. The length of the CDR3 is 14 residues. V shed 0 bases and J shed 8 bases, with 14 bases lying between them. The V gene's germline CDR1 is SGDLS and CDR2 YYNGEE. The CDR3 loop reads CASSVDGRAGGYTF. As DNA, the CDR3 is TGTGCCAGCAGCGTAGATGGGAGGGCCGGGGGCTACACCTTC.

This clone was counted a few times. This chain links TRBV18 with TRBJ1-5; 7 bases align to TRBD1. This CDR3 contains 16 residues. Trimming at V came to 2 bases and at J to 4 bases, leaving 8 bases not matched to a gene. Germline assignment: CDR1 KGHSH and CDR2 LQKENI. The CDR3 DNA reads TGTGCCAGCTCACCAACAGGGGATGTTCGGAATCAGCCCCAGCATTTT. As protein: CASSPTGDVRNQPQHF. Complete variable domain (other parts from reference TRBV18 and TRBJ1-5): NAGVMQNPRHLVRRRGQEARLRCSPMKGHSHVYWYRQLPEEGLKFMVYLQKENIIDESGMPKERFSAEFPKEGPSILRIQQVVRGDSAAYFCASSPTGDVRNQPQHFGDGTRLSIL.

The V call is TRBV28, the J call TRBJ1-2; D not certain. Trimming removed 4 bases from V and 5 bases from J, with 20 bases in between. The germline CDR1 and CDR2 sequences are MDHEN and SYDVKM. CDR3 length equals 16 residues. The CDR3 protein is CASSSPRTQGGYGYTF. Here the CDR3 DNA reads TGTGCCAGCAGTTCTCCGAGGACGCAAGGCGGGTATGGCTACACCTTC.

The CDR3 DNA is TGTGCCAGCAGGGTCGGCCTAGCGGGGGGCACAGATACGCAGTATTTT. Translation: CASRVGLAGGTDTQYF. The chain employs TRBV28 and TRBJ2-3; 10 bases line up with TRBD2. CDR3 length equals 16 residues. Per germline, CDR1 MDHEN and CDR2 SYDVKM. V trimming: 6 bases; J trimming: 1 base; junction bases outside the gene matches: 7.

V is TRBV6-5 and J is TRBJ2-3; no definite D call. The CDR3 consists of 14 residues. In germline, CDR1 is MNHEY, CDR2 SVGAGI. Trimming removed 2 bases from V and 6 bases from J, with 12 bases in between. CDR3 loop: CASSYMTAGDTQYF. DNA of the CDR3: TGTGCCAGCAGTTACATGACTGCCGGGGATACGCAGTATTTT.

This clone was seen once. The gene calls are TRBV10-2 and TRBJ1-1; the match to TRBD1 covers 8 bases. There are 15 residues in the CDR3. Germline V gene sequence: CDR1 WSHSY, CDR2 SAAADI. The junction had 3 bases not matched to a gene; V was cut back by 3 bases and J by 0 bases. This chain's CDR3 is CASSDRGRVNTEAFF. CDR3 DNA: TGCGCCAGCAGTGACAGGGGGCGTGTGAACACTGAAGCTTTCTTT.

The chain carries TRBV29-1 and TRBJ2-5; tentatively, D is TRBD1 (5 bases). V was cut by 7 bases and J by 0 bases, with 9 bases left in between. The CDR3 contains 12 residues. Germline V gene lookup returns CDR1 SQVTM and CDR2 ANQGSEA. The CDR3 reads CSARQNQETQYF. CDR3 sequence (DNA): TGCAGCGCCCGACAGAACCAAGAGACCCAGTACTTC.